This TCR beta chain was obtained from a study of beta chain features in type 1 diabetes. Study outcomes and limitations: Small HLA sub-analyses could not settle whether HLA shapes TCRB rearrangement. With patients and controls alike, PCR might favor shorter templates to an equal degree.

Reverse transcription of all isolated RNA meant that expressed TCRB transcripts were sequenced. There were 3.5 million to 4.5 million reads on average in the naive, central memory and regulatory T cell samples. Produced via immunoSEQ multiplex PCR; TCRdb's table is partial and in-frame only. The sample has hundreds of thousands of clones; approximately 30% are singletons. In the case of this clone: The antigen remains unidentified.

The CDR3 totals 16 residues. Germline assignment: CDR1 LNHNV and CDR2 YYDKDF (reference sequence). J was trimmed by 0 bases and V by 3 bases; bases with no gene match: 1. This sequence joins TRBV15 and TRBJ2-1; 11 bases agree with TRBD2. The origin of this receptor is a young man in good health. Sequencing was carried out using naive CD4+ T cells from blood. The CDR3 sequence is CATSRGLADSYNEQFF. In DNA, the CDR3 is TGTGCCACCAGCAGGGGACTAGCGGACTCCTACAATGAGCAGTTCTTC.